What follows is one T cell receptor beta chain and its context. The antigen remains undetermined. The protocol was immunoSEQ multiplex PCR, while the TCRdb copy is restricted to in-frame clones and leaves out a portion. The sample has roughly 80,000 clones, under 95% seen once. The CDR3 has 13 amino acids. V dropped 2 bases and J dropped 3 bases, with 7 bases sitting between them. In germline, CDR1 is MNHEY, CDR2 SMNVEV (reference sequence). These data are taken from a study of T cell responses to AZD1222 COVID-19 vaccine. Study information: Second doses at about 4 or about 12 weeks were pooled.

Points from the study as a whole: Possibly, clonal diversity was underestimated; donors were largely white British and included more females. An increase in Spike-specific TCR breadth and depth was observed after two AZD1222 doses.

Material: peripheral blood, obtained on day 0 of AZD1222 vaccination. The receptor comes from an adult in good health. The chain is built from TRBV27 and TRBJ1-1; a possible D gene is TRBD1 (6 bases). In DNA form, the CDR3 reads TGTGCCAGCAGTTTAAACAGGGACACTGAAGCTTTCTTT. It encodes CASSLNRDTEAFF.